The 2 T cell receptor beta chains in this list originate from one sample, sequenced in a study of post-analysis software for immune sequencing data. Study conclusions and caveats: TRBV segments more frequent in patients than in controls numbered five and included TRBV5-6, TRBV5-1 and TRBV20-1.

These TCRs' antigens remain unknown. Unique molecular identifiers were built into the TCR beta cDNA libraries. Each CDR3 protein is one row after TCRdb ran MiXCR on the PCR reads. Here the sample spans fewer than 850,000 distinct CDR3 sequences, 25% to 30% being singletons. Sequencing was carried out using blood. These receptors were collected from a girl aged 5-17 years with multiple sclerosis.

This clonotype was recorded at least ten times. Here the CDR3 DNA reads TGCAGTGCTAGAGATCCACTGGCCGGGACCCAGTACTTC. Translation: CSARDPLAGTQYF. This chain connects TRBV20-1 to TRBJ2-5; no definite D call. The CDR3 loop spans 13 amino acids. The germline V gene has CDR1 DFQATT and CDR2 SNEGSKA (reference sequence). V lost 0 bases and J 7 bases, leaving 12 bases between the germline ends.

This rearrangement joins TRBV6-5 to TRBJ2-5; D remains ambiguous. This CDR3 has 11 amino acids. Trimming cost V 6 bases and J 5 bases, with 7 bases left between them. Germline CDR1 and CDR2: MNHEY and SVGAGI. The CDR3 spells CASRNGETQYF. The CDR3, as DNA: TGTGCCAGCAGAAACGGGGAGACCCAGTACTTC.